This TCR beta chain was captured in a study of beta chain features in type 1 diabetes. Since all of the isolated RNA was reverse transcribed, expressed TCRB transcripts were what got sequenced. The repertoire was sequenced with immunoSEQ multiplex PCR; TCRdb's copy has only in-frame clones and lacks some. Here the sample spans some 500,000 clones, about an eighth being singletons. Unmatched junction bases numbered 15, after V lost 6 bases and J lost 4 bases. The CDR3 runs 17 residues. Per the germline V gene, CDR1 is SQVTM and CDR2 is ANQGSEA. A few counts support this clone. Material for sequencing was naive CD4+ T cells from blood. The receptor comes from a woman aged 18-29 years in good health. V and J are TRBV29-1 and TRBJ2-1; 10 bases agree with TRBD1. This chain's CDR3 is CSVQGTGVAGRYNEQFF. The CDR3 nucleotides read TGCAGCGTCCAGGGGACAGGGGTGGCGGGCAGATACAATGAGCAGTTCTTC.